A single T cell receptor beta chain is shown here with its context. As yet, its antigen is unknown. V lost 1 base, J lost 8 bases, and 12 bases lay in between. Germline V CDR1 and CDR2: MGHRA, YSYEKL. This CDR3 region has 14 residues. The study ran its PCR with 60 Vbeta and 13 Jbeta primers. The table came from immunoSEQ multiplex PCR; TCRdb's copy has only in-frame clones and leaves some out. The sample yields roughly 190,000 clones, around 75% seen once. This sample is part of a study of cytomegalovirus exposure and HLA in healthy donors. Study outcomes and limitations: The authors enumerated 150 to 200 TCR beta chains as linked to cytomegalovirus.

This TCR derives from a woman aged 25 to 39 in good health and CMV-seronegative. Sequences were obtained from PBMCs. The chain joins TRBV4-1 to TRBJ2-1; D is unresolved. The CDR3: CASSQGANRYEQFF. The DNA for the CDR3 is TGCGCCAGCAGCCAAGGGGCAAACCGGTATGAGCAGTTCTTC.